These T cell receptor beta chains were read from a single sample in a study of blood T cells in healthy people across ages. TCRdb re-called the 5' RACE reads with MiXCR, one entry per CDR3 protein. The sample has 1.8 million or so distinct CDR3 sequences, roughly two fifths seen once. The sequenced sample was blood. These receptors all stem from a human donor in good health. CDR3s include the opening cysteine and the closing phenylalanine or tryptophan. A D gene is named only where the DNA matches it firmly. A row's size may be missing; if present it is once, few, many or a size class.

V gene	D gene	clone size	J gene	CDR3 length	CDR3 protein	CDR3 DNA
TRBV7-8	-	-	TRBJ1-6	15	CASSLGSNHNSPLHF	TGTGCCAGCAGCTTAGGGTCAAACCATAATTCACCCCTCCACTTT
TRBV12-3/TRBV12-4	-	-	TRBJ2-7	14	CASSSWGGPYERYF	TGTGCCAGCAGTTCTTGGGGAGGACCCTACGAGCGGTACTTC
TRBV25-1	TRBD1	-	TRBJ2-7	15	CASIEGAAPGYEQYF	TGTGCCAGCATTGAGGGGGCCGCGCCAGGCTACGAGCAGTACTTC
TRBV6-1	-	-	TRBJ2-6	16	CASSDKGMGGANVLTF	TGTGCCAGCAGTGATAAGGGTATGGGGGGGGCCAACGTCCTGACTTTC
TRBV7-2	-	few	TRBJ2-7	13	CASSIGTNYEQYF	TGTGCCAGCAGCATCGGGACCAACTACGAGCAGTACTTC
TRBV5-1	-	-	TRBJ1-5	16	CASSLGPREGSQPQHF	TGCGCCAGCAGCTTGGGTCCACGGGAGGGAAGTCAGCCCCAGCATTTT
TRBV5-5	-	few	TRBJ2-7	15	CASIPYSRASYEQYF	TGTGCCAGCATCCCGTATAGCAGGGCAAGCTACGAGCAGTACTTC
TRBV10-3	-	-	TRBJ2-7	11	CAHGESYEQYF	TGTGCCCACGGGGAGTCCTACGAGCAGTACTTC
TRBV12-3/TRBV12-4	TRBD1	few	TRBJ1-2	14	CASSPGQGTRGYTF	TGTGCCAGCAGTCCGGGACAGGGTACTCGTGGCTACACCTTC
TRBV28	TRBD1	few	TRBJ2-1	15	CASSLQGVTCNEQFF	TGTGCCAGCAGCTTACAGGGGGTAACCTGCAATGAGCAGTTCTTC
TRBV20-1	TRBD1	-	TRBJ2-7	16	CSASAVSGTGGYEQYF	TGCAGTGCTAGCGCAGTCTCCGGGACAGGGGGCTACGAGCAGTACTTC
TRBV7-9	TRBD2	-	TRBJ2-1	15	CASSPPDKRGGEQFF	TGTGCCAGCAGCCCTCCGGATAAGCGGGGGGGCGAGCAGTTCTTC
TRBV18	-	-	TRBJ2-1	14	CASSPAGIGNEQFF	TGTGCCAGCTCACCGGCGGGGATAGGCAATGAGCAGTTCTTC
TRBV21-1	-	-	TRBJ2-7	17	CASSRGQGWVCIYEQYF	TGTGCCAGCAGCCGGGGACAGGGCTGGGTCTGTATCTACGAGCAGTACTTC
TRBV15	-	-	TRBJ2-7	13	CATTGHDNYEQYF	TGTGCCACCACGGGACACGATAACTACGAGCAGTACTTC
TRBV7-2	-	-	TRBJ2-3	17	CASSSRVRGSVGDTQYF	TGTGCCAGCAGCTCCCGCGTGCGGGGATCAGTAGGAGATACGCAGTATTTT
TRBV7-2	TRBD1	-	TRBJ1-2	16	CASSAQQGGRSYGYTF	TGTGCCAGCAGCGCTCAACAGGGGGGAAGATCCTATGGCTACACCTTC
TRBV7-3	-	-	TRBJ2-1	15	CASSLTSRGSAEQFF	TGTGCCAGCAGCTTAACGTCCCGGGGCTCGGCAGAGCAGTTCTTC
TRBV7-9	TRBD2	-	TRBJ2-7	17	CASSLDLAGGLRYEQYF	TGTGCCAGCAGCTTAGACCTAGCGGGGGGCCTTCGTTACGAGCAGTACTTC
TRBV6-2/TRBV6-3	TRBD1	few	TRBJ2-6	19	CASSQPKGTGPSGANVLTF	TGTGCCAGCAGCCAACCCAAAGGGACAGGACCCTCTGGGGCCAACGTCCTGACTTTC
TRBV11-2	TRBD1	-	TRBJ2-7	12	CASSTQGTGQYF	TGTGCCAGCAGCACCCAAGGGACAGGCCAGTACTTC
TRBV20-1	-	few	TRBJ2-7	14	CSAPPVTSSYEQYF	TGCAGTGCTCCGCCCGTCACTAGTTCCTACGAGCAGTACTTC
TRBV20-1	-	many	TRBJ1-2	12	CSATDGIYGYTF	TGCAGTGCCACGGACGGAATCTATGGCTACACCTTC
TRBV20-1	-	-	TRBJ2-5	15	CSARPSGAFQETQYF	TGCAGTGCTAGGCCATCGGGGGCCTTCCAAGAGACCCAGTACTTC
TRBV4-1	-	-	TRBJ2-7	14	CASSQESTLYEQYF	TGCGCCAGCAGCCAAGAGTCCACTTTATACGAGCAGTACTTC
TRBV7-2	-	-	TRBJ1-1	14	CASSFPGGLPEAFF	TGTGCCAGCAGCTTCCCCGGGGGTTTACCCGAAGCTTTCTTT
TRBV6-5	-	-	TRBJ2-3	17	CASSYSRTPLGTDTQYF	TGTGCCAGCAGTTACTCCCGGACACCCCTAGGGACAGATACGCAGTATTTT
TRBV7-2	TRBD2	-	TRBJ2-7	15	CASSLSLAGCGEQYF	TGTGCCAGCAGCTTAAGTTTAGCGGGGTGCGGCGAGCAGTACTTC
TRBV4-3	-	-	TRBJ2-7	17	CASSQDQTGGLSYEQYF	TGCGCCAGCAGCCAGGATCAGACAGGCGGACTATCCTACGAGCAGTACTTC
TRBV5-1	TRBD1	-	TRBJ2-2	15	CASSSGQGHTGELFF	TGCGCCAGCAGCTCTGGACAGGGGCACACCGGGGAGCTGTTTTTT
TRBV6-5	TRBD1	-	TRBJ2-7	14	CASRSGTAPYEQYF	TGTGCCAGCAGATCCGGGACAGCCCCCTACGAGCAGTACTTC
TRBV28	-	-	TRBJ1-2	15	CASSLQAQGTYGYTF	TGTGCCAGCAGCCTGCAGGCCCAGGGGACCTATGGCTACACCTTC
TRBV6-1	TRBD2	-	TRBJ2-1	16	CASSNEWLAGYNEQFF	TGTGCCAGCAGTAACGAGTGGCTAGCGGGGTACAATGAGCAGTTCTTC
TRBV12-3/TRBV12-4	-	few	TRBJ2-5	13	CASRTTGAETQYF	TGTGCCAGCAGAACGACAGGTGCGGAGACCCAGTACTTC
TRBV6-1	-	many	TRBJ2-7	16	CASSDLSGGTGNEQYF	TGTGCCAGCAGTGACTTATCCGGGGGCACCGGGAACGAGCAGTACTTC
TRBV12-3/TRBV12-4	-	-	TRBJ2-7	16	CASSPSIFWASYEQYF	TGTGCCAGCAGTCCTAGCATATTCTGGGCCTCCTACGAGCAGTACTTC
TRBV7-2	TRBD1	-	TRBJ1-2	16	CASSLYTGTGASGYTF	TGTGCCAGCAGCCTATACACCGGGACAGGGGCCTCGGGCTACACCTTC
TRBV28	TRBD2	few	TRBJ2-3	14	CATAGTTATDTQYF	TGTGCCACCGCGGGGACTACGGCCACAGATACGCAGTATTTT
TRBV6-2/TRBV6-3	-	-	TRBJ2-5	18	CASKGGAGSFQNEETQYF	TGTGCCAGCAAAGGGGGGGCGGGAAGTTTCCAGAACGAAGAGACCCAGTACTTC
TRBV4-3	TRBD1	-	TRBJ1-2	20	CASSQDLPPRTGGLNYGYTF	TGCGCCAGCAGCCAAGATCTTCCGCCTCGGACAGGGGGTTTGAACTATGGCTACACCTTC
TRBV7-2	TRBD1	-	TRBJ1-2	16	CASRETYRGRNYGHTF	TGTGCCAGCAGAGAGACCTACAGGGGACGTAACTATGGCCACACCTTC
TRBV7-2	-	-	TRBJ2-7	15	CASSLDSGFRYEQYF	TGTGCCAGCAGCTTAGATTCGGGGTTCCGCTACGAGCAGTACTTC
TRBV29-1	TRBD2	-	TRBJ2-1	16	CSVPRTRSLYYNEQFF	TGCAGCGTCCCGAGGACTAGATCACTCTACTACAATGAGCAGTTCTTC